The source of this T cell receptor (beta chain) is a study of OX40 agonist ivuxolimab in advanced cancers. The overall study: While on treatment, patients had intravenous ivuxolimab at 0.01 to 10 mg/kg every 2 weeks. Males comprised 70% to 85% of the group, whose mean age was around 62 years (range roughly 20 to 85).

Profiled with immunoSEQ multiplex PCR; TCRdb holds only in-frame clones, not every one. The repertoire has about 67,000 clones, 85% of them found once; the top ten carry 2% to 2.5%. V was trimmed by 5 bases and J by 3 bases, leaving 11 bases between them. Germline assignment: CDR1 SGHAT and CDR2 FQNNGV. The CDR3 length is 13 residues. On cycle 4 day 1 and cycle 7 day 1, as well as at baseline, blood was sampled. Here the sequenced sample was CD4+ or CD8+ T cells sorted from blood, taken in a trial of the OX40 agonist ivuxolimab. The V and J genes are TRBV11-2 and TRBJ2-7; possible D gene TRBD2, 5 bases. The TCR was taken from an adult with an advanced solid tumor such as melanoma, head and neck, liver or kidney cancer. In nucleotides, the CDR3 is TGTGCCAGCAGCCTCGGACGGGACTACGAGCAGTACTTC. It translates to CASSLGRDYEQYF.